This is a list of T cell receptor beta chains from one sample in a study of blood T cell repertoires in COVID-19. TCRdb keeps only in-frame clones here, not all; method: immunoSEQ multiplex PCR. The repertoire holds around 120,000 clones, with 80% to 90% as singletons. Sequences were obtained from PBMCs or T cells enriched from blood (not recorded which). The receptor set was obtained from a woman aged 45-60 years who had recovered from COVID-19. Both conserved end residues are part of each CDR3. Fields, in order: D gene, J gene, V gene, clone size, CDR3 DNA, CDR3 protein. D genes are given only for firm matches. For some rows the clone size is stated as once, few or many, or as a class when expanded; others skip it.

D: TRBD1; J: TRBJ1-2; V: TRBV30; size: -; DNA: TGTGCCTGGACCGGGACAGCAAACTATGGCTACACCTTC; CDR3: CAWTGTANYGYTF
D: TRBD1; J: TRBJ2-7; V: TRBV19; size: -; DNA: TGTGCCAGTAGTATTTTGGACAGGGACGAGCAGTACTTC; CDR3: CASSILDRDEQYF
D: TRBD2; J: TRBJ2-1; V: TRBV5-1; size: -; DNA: TGCGCCAGCAGCGAGACTAGCGGGTACAGTAATGAGCAGTTCTTC; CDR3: CASSETSGYSNEQFF
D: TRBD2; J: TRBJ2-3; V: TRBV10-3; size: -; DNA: TGTGCCATCAGTAAGACTAGCGGCAACACAGATACGCAGTATTTT; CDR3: CAISKTSGNTDTQYF
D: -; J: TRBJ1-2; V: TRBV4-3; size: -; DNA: TGCGCCAGCAGCCAAGACCCGGGTTCCACAAGTAACTATGGCTACACCTTC; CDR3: CASSQDPGSTSNYGYTF
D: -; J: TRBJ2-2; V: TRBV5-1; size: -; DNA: TGCGCCAGCAGCTTGGATCTGAACACCGGGGAGCTGTTTTTT; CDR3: CASSLDLNTGELFF
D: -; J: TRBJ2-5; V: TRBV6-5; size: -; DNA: TGTGCCAGCAAAGACCAGGGGCCGGTGGAGACCCAGTACTTC; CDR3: CASKDQGPVETQYF
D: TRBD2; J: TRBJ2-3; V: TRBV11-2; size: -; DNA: TGTGCCAGCAGCTTAATGGGGGGGTCAGATACGCAGTATTTT; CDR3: CASSLMGGSDTQYF
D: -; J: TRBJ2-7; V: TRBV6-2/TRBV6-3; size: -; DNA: TGTGCCAGCACCCCGACAGACAAATACGAGCAGTACTTC; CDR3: CASTPTDKYEQYF
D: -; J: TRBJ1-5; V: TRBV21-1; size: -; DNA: TGTGCCAGCATGAGACAGAGAAATCAGCCCCAGCATTTT; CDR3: CASMRQRNQPQHF
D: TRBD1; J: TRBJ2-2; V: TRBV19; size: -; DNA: TGTGCCAGTAGTTTTAGGACAGGGGGAAAGCCCGGGGAGCTGTTTTTT; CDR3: CASSFRTGGKPGELFF
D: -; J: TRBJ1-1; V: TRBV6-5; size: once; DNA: TGTGCCAGCAGTTACGGGCATAAGTACACTGAAGCTTTCTTT; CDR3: CASSYGHKYTEAFF
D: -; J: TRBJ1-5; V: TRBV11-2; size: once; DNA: TGTGCCAGCAGCTTCGAGGGAAGTCAGCCCCAGCATTTT; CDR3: CASSFEGSQPQHF
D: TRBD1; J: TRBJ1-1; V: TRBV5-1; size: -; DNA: TGCGCCAGCAGCCCTCGACAGGGGGAGAACACTGAAGCTTTCTTT; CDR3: CASSPRQGENTEAFF
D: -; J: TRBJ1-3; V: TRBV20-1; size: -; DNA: TGCAGTGCTAGTCCCGGCCGCGGGTCTGGAAACACCATATATTTT; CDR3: CSASPGRGSGNTIYF
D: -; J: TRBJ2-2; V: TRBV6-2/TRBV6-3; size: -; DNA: TGTGCCAGCAGTTACGGGGAGGCCGCGAACACCGGGGAGCTGTTTTTT; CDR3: CASSYGEAANTGELFF
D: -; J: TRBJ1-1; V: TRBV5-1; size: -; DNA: TGCGCCAGCAGCGGGGGACTGATGAACACTGAAGCTTTCTTT; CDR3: CASSGGLMNTEAFF
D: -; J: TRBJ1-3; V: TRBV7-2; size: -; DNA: TGTGCCAGCAGCTTAAGCGGAGGAGGAAACACCATATATTTT; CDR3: CASSLSGGGNTIYF
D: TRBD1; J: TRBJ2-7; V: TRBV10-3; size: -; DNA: TGTGCCATCAGTGGAGGACAGGGGGCTGGCGAGCAGTACTTC; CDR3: CAISGGQGAGEQYF
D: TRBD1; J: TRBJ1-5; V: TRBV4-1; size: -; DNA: TGCGCCAGCAGCCAAGATCACGGGACAGGGTTTTATATGCATTTT; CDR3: CASSQDHGTGFYMHF
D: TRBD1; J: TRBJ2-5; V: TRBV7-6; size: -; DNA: TGTGCCAGCAGCTTTGCCGTTTCCGGGACAGGGGCGAAGACCCAGTACTTC; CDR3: CASSFAVSGTGAKTQYF
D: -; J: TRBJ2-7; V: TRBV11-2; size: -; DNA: TGTGCCAGCAGCTACAGGGTCTACGAGCAGTACTTC; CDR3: CASSYRVYEQYF
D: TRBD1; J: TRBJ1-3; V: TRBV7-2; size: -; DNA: TGTGCCAGCAGCCCCGAATCGACAGGGCTCGGAAACACCATATATTTT; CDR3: CASSPESTGLGNTIYF
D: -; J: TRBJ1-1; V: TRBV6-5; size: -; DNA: TGTGCCAGCAGTTACGGGACATTTAACACTGAAGCTTTCTTT; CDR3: CASSYGTFNTEAFF
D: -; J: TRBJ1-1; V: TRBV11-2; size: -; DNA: TGTGCCAGCGCCGCTTGGCAGAAAGCTGAAGCTTTCTTT; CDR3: CASAAWQKAEAFF
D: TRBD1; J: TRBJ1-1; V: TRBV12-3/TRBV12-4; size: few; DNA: TGTGCCAGCAGAATGGACAGGGGGCCTGAAGCTTTCTTT; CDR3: CASRMDRGPEAFF
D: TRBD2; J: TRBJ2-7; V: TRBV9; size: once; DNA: TGTGCCAGCAGCCCTCATACCAGCGGGGGGGGACCCTACGAGCAGTACTTC; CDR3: CASSPHTSGGGPYEQYF
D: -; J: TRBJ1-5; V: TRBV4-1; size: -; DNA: TGCGCCAGCAGCCAAGGGCCATTCAATCAGCCCCAGCATTTT; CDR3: CASSQGPFNQPQHF
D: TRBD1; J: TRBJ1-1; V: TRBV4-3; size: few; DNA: TGCGCCAGCAGCCAATTAGGGACAGGGAAGGGCACTGAAGCTTTCTTT; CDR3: CASSQLGTGKGTEAFF
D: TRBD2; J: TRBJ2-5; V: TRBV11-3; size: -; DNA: TGTGCCAGCAGCTCCCGTTCTCTCTTAGCGGGGGGTTCGGAGACCCAGTACTTC; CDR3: CASSSRSLLAGGSETQYF